This TCR beta chain originates from a study of cytomegalovirus exposure and HLA in healthy donors. Study-level results: The authors listed 150 to 200 TCR beta chains as cytomegalovirus-associated. Most TCRs appeared rarely, but some public TCRs recurred in many donors.

V lost 5 bases, J lost 1 base, and 11 bases lay in between. This CDR3 region has 14 residues. Germline CDR1 and CDR2: MNHNS and SASEGT. Here immunoSEQ multiplex PCR was the method, and the copy in TCRdb shows in-frame clones only, minus some. The table includes around 75,000 clones, around four fifths detected once. This clone was recorded once. As yet, its antigen is unknown. The sequenced sample was PBMCs. The origin of this receptor is a man aged 25-45 years in good health and CMV-seronegative. V usage is TRBV6-1 and J usage is TRBJ1-1; a possible D gene is TRBD1 (5 bases). The CDR3 coding sequence is TGTGCCAGCAGTCCCCTGGGGCAGAACACTGAAGCTTTCTTT. Translation gives CASSPLGQNTEAFF.